This record concerns one T cell receptor (beta chain) sequence. Its antigen is not known. As part of library construction, unique molecular identifiers were attached to individual cDNA molecules. TCRdb analysed the 5' RACE reads with MiXCR anew, one entry per CDR3 protein. The sample carries tens of thousands of distinct CDR3 sequences, around 12% recorded once. The data were taken from a study of early T cells in non-severe SARS-CoV-2 infection. The wider study: The sequenced material was bulk RNA from unsorted whole blood, and its chains were unpaired.

Study-level results: VDJdb matching favored anti-spike CD8 responses, missing private and CD4 specificities.

The CDR3 covers 13 residues. CDR1 is ENHRY, CDR2 SYGVKD, per germline. Trimming took 10 bases from V and 0 from J, leaving 9 bases between them. What was sequenced was whole blood. This clonotype was obtained from an adult who was a healthcare worker with PCR-confirmed SARS-CoV-2 infection or an uninfected control (not recorded which). This chain uses TRBV10-3 with TRBJ2-2; D is possibly TRBD1 (5 bases). The CDR3 protein is CATRATNTGELFF. In nucleotides, the CDR3 is TGTGCCACCAGGGCTACGAACACCGGGGAGCTGTTTTTT.